These T cell receptor beta chains were read from a single sample in a study of T cells in Graves' hyperthyroidism and ophthalmopathy. Using its own MiXCR run on the multiplex PCR reads, TCRdb lists one record per CDR3 protein. The data contain fewer than 750,000 distinct CDR3 sequences, about half of them singletons. Sequenced material: peripheral blood or thyroid tissue (not recorded which). These receptor sequences come from a woman aged 18-35 years with Graves' hyperthyroidism. The conserved cysteine and the conserved F or W are not part of the CDR3 here. A D gene is named only where the DNA matches it firmly.

d_gene	j_gene	v_gene	CDR3aa
-	TRBJ1-1	TRBV19	ASFPKGNTEAF
TRBD1	TRBJ2-5	TRBV29-1	SLTGRETQY
-	TRBJ2-2	TRBV7-9	ASSLITGAANTGELF
-	TRBJ1-2	TRBV10-3	AISEAGSNGYT
-	TRBJ1-1	TRBV10-3	AISDGLAGDEAF
TRBD2	TRBJ2-2	TRBV10-3	AIRSSGTFTGELF
-	TRBJ2-7	TRBV18	ASSPFGGTAPYEQY
-	TRBJ2-7	TRBV9	ASSVAETAYEQY
TRBD2	TRBJ2-2	TRBV6-5	ASSYSGVAGNTGELF
TRBD2	TRBJ2-2	TRBV20-1	SASTSGRAGELF
-	TRBJ2-7	TRBV12-3/TRBV12-4	ASSSGPTAPYEQY
TRBD1	TRBJ1-1	TRBV24-1	ATRDRYFPEAF
-	TRBJ2-5	TRBV20-1	SAREGGRETQY
-	TRBJ1-1	TRBV10-3	AISGGLAVNTEAF
-	TRBJ2-2	TRBV29-1	SGGGGHAELF